This T cell receptor (beta chain) was found in a study of regulatory T cells in long-lasting Graves disease. Specified time point: newly diagnosed GD, antithyroid drugs for less than 3 months. Making the TCR library involved RNA that had been extracted from PBMCs. HTBI primers from iRepertoire and Arm-PCR of CDR3 regions yielded the TCR beta libraries. TCRdb reprocessed the multiplex PCR reads via MiXCR and lists one record per CDR3 protein. This table has some 240,000 distinct CDR3 sequences, around 19% appearing once. This clonotype was picked up a small number of times. These same data were also listed under a study on T cells in Graves' hyperthyroidism and ophthalmopathy.

The clonotype originates from a woman between 25 and 40 years old with Graves disease. The sample here was peripheral blood mononuclear cells (PBMCs), taken at new diagnosis, from a patient treated with antithyroid drugs.

The CDR3 sequence is CASSQSPRGDGTGELFF. As DNA, the CDR3 is TGTGCCAGCAGCCAAAGTCCGCGAGGGGACGGCACCGGGGAGCTGTTTTTT. The V gene is TRBV4-2, the J gene TRBJ2-2, with D tentatively TRBD1 or TRBD2 (5 bases each). The CDR3 length is 17 residues. V lost 2 bases and J 4 bases, leaving 17 bases between the germline ends. Per germline, CDR1 LGHNA and CDR2 YNFKEQ.